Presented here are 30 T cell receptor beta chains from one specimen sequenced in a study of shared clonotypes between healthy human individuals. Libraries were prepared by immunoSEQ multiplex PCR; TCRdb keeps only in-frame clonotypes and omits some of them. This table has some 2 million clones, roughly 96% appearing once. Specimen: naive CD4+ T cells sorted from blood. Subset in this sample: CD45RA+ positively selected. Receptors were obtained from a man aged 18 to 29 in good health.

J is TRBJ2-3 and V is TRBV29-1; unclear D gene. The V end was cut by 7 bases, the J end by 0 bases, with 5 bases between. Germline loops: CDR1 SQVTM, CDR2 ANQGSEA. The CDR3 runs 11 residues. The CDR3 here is CSGLSTDTQYF. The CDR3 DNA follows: TGCAGCGGGTTAAGCACAGATACGCAGTATTTT.

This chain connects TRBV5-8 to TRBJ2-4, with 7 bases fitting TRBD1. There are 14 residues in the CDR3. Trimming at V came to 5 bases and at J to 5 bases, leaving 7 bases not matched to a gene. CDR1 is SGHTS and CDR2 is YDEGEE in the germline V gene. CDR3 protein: CASRLTGNQNIQYF. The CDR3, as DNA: TGTGCCAGCAGGTTGACAGGGAACCAAAACATTCAGTACTTC.

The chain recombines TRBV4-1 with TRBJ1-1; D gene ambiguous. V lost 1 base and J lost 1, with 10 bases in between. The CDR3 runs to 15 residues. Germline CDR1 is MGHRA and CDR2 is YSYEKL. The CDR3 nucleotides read TGCGCCAGCAGCCAAGTAGGACGGGGGAACACTGAAGCTTTCTTT. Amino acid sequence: CASSQVGRGNTEAFF.

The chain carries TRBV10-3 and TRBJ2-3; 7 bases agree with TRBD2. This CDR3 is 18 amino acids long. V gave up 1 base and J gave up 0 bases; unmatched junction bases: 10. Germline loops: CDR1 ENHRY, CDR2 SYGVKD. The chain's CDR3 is CAISEWPSGSSSTDTQYF. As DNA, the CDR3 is TGTGCCATCAGTGAGTGGCCTAGCGGATCCTCTAGCACAGATACGCAGTATTTT.

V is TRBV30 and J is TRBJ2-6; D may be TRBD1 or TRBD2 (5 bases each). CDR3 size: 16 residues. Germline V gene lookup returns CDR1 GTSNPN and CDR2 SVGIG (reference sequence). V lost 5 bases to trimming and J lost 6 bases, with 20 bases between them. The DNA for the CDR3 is TGTGCCTGGGCCCAGGGACCAGTTATTTTGGCCAACGTCCTGACTTTC. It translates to CAWAQGPVILANVLTF. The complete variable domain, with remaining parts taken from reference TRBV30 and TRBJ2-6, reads SQTIHQWPATLVQPVGSPLSLECTVEGTSNPNLYWYRQAAGRGLQLLFYSVGIGQISSEVPQNLSASRPQDRQFILSSKKLLLSDSGFYLCAWAQGPVILANVLTFGAGSRLTVL.

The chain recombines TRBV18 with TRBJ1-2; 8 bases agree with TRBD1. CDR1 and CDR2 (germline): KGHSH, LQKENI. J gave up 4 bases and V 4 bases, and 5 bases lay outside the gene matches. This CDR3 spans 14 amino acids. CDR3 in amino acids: CASSQVDRGYGYTF. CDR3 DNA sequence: TGTGCCAGCTCACAGGTTGACAGGGGCTATGGCTACACCTTC. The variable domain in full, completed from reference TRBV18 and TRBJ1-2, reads NAGVMQNPRHLVRRRGQEARLRCSPMKGHSHVYWYRQLPEEGLKFMVYLQKENIIDESGMPKERFSAEFPKEGPSILRIQQVVRGDSAAYFCASSQVDRGYGYTFGSGTRLTVV.

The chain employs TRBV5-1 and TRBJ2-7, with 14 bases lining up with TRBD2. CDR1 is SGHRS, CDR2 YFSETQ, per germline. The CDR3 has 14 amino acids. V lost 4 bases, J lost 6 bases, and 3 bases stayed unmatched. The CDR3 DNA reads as TGCGCCAGCAGCGGGGGACTAGCGGGAGCCGAGCAGTACTTC. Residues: CASSGGLAGAEQYF.

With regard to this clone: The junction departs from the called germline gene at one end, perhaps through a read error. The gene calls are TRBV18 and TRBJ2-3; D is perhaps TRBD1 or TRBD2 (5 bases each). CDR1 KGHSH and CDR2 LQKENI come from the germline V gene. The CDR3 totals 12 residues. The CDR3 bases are TGTGCCAGCTCGGGTGAGGGCAGGGCGGCCCGGTTT. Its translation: CASSGEGRAARF.

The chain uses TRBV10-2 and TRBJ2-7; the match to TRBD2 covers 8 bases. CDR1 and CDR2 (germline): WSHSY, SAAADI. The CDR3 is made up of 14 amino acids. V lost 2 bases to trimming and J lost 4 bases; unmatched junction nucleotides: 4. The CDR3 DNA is TGCGCCAGCAGTGAGCAGCGGGAGAGTTACGAGCAGTACTTC. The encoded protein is CASSEQRESYEQYF.

The CDR3 here is CASSSPGRTANEQFF. The CDR3 nucleotides read TGTGCCAGCAGCTCCCCGGGACGGACTGCCAATGAGCAGTTCTTC. This sequence joins TRBV13 and TRBJ2-1; D is possibly TRBD1 or TRBD2 (5 bases each). The CDR3 loop spans 15 amino acids. Germline V gene sequence: CDR1 PRHDT, CDR2 FYEKMQ (reference sequence). The V gene lost 4 bases and the J gene lost 6 bases, with 16 bases spanning the gap.

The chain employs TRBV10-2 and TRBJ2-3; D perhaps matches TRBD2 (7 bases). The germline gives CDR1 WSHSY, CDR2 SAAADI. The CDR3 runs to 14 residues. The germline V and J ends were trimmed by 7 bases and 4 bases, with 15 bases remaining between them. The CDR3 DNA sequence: TGCGCCAGCATTCGGGGGGCACTTGCAGATACGCAGTATTTT. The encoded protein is CASIRGALADTQYF.

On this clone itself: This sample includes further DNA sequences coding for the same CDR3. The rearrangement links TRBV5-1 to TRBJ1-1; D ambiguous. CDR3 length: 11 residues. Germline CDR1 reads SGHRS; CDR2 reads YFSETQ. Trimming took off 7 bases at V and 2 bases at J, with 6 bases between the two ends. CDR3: CASGENTEAFF. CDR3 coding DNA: TGCGCCAGCGGAGAAAACACTGAAGCTTTCTTT.

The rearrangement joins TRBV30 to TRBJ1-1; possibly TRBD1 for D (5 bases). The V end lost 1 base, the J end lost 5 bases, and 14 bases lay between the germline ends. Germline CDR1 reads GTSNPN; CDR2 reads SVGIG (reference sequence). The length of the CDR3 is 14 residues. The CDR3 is CAWSGIARGTEAFF. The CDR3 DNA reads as TGTGCCTGGAGTGGTATTGCCCGGGGGACTGAAGCTTTCTTT.

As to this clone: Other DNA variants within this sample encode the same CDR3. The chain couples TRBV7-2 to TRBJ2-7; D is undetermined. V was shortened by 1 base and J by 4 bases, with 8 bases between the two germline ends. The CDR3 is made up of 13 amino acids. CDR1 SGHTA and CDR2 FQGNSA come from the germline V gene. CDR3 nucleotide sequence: TGTGCCAGCAGCTTAGGAATCCAGTACGAGCAGTACTTC. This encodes CASSLGIQYEQYF. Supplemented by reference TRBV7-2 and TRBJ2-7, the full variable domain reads GAGVSQSPSNKVTEKGKDVELRCDPISGHTALYWYRQSLGQGLEFLIYFQGNSAPDKSGLPSDRFSAERTGGSVSTLTIQRTQQEDSAVYLCASSLGIQYEQYFGPGTRLTVT.

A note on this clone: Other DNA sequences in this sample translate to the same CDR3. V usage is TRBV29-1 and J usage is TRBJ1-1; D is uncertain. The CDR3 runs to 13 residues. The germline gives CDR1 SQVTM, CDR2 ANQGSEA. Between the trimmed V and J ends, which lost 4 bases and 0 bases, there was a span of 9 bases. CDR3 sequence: CSVGPGLNTEAFF. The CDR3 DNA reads TGCAGCGTTGGCCCGGGGTTGAACACTGAAGCTTTCTTT.

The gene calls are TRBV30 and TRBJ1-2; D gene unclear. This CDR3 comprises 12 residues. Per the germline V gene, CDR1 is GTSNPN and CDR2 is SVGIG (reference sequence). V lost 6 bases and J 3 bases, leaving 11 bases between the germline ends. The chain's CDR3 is CACRESYYGYTF. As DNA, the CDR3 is TGTGCCTGCCGCGAAAGCTACTATGGCTACACCTTC. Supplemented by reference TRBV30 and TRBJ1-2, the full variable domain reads SQTIHQWPATLVQPVGSPLSLECTVEGTSNPNLYWYRQAAGRGLQLLFYSVGIGQISSEVPQNLSASRPQDRQFILSSKKLLLSDSGFYLCACRESYYGYTFGSGTRLTVV.

CDR3 sequence (DNA): TGTGCCAGCAGCGTCGGGACTATCGCGAACACCGGGGAGCTGTTTTTT. Translated, it gives CASSVGTIANTGELFF. The chain employs TRBV9 and TRBJ2-2, with 7 nucleotides matching TRBD2. The CDR3 totals 16 residues. Germline CDR1 and CDR2: SGDLS and YYNGEE. With 2 bases clipped from V and 0 bases from J, the junction kept 4 bases outside the gene matches.

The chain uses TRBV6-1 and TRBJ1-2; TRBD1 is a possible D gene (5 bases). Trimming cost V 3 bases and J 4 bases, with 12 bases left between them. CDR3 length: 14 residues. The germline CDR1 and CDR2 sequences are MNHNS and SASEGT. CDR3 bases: TGTGCCAGCAGTGAGGAAGGGGCCACCTATGGCTACACCTTC. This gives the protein CASSEEGATYGYTF.

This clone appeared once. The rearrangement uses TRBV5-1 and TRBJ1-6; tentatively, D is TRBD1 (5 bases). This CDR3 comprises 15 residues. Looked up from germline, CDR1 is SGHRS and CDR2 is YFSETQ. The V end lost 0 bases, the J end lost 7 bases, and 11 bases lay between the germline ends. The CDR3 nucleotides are TGCGCCAGCAGCTTGGCGGGGGACCTAAATTCACCCCTCCACTTT. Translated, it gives CASSLAGDLNSPLHF.

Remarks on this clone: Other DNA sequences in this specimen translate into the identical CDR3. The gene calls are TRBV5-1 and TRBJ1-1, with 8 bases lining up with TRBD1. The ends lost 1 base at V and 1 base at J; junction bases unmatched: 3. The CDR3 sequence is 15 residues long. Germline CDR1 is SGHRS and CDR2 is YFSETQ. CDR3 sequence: CASSLTGTGNTEAFF. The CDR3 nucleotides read TGCGCCAGCAGCTTGACGGGGACAGGGAACACTGAAGCTTTCTTT.

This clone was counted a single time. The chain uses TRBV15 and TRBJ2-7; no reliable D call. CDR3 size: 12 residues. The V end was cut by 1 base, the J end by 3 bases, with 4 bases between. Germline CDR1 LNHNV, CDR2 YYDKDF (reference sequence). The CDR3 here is CATSRVDYEQYF. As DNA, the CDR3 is TGTGCCACCAGCAGAGTGGACTACGAGCAGTACTTC.

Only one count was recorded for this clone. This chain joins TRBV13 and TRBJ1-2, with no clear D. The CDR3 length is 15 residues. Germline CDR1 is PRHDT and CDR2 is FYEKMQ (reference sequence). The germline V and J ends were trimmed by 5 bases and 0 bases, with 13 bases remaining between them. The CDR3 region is CASSPASGANYGYTF. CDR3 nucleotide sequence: TGTGCCAGCAGCCCGGCGAGCGGGGCTAACTATGGCTACACCTTC.

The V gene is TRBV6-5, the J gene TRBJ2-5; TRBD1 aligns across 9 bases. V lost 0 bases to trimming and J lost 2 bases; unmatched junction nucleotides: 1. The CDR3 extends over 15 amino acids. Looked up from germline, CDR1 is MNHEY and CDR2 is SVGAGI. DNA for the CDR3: TGTGCCAGCAGTTACTCCGGACAGGGGCAAGAGACCCAGTACTTC. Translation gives CASSYSGQGQETQYF.

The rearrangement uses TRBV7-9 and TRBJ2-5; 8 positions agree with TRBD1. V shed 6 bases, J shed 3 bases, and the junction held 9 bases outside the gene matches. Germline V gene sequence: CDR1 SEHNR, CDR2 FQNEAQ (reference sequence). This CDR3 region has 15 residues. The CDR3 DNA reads TGTGCCAGCAGTTACCGGACAGGGCAGGAAGAGACCCAGTACTTC. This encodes CASSYRTGQEETQYF.

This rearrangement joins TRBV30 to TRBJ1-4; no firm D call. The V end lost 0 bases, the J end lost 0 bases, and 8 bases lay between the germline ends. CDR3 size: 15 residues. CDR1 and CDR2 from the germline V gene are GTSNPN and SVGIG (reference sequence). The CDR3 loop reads CAWSVLSSTNEKLFF. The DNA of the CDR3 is TGTGCCTGGAGTGTACTCTCCTCAACTAATGAAAAACTGTTTTTT.

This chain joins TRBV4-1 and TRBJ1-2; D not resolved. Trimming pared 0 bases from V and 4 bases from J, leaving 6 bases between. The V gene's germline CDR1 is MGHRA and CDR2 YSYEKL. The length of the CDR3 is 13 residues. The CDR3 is CASSQEPFYGYTF. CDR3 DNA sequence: TGCGCCAGCAGCCAAGAACCATTCTATGGCTACACCTTC.

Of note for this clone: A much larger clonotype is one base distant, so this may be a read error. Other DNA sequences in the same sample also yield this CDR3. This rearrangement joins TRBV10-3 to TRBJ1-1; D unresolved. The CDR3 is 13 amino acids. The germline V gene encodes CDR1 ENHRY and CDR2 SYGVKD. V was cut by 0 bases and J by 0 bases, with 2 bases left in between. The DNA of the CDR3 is TGTGCCATCAGTGAGTCCGTGAACACTGAAGCTTTCTTT. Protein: CAISESVNTEAFF.

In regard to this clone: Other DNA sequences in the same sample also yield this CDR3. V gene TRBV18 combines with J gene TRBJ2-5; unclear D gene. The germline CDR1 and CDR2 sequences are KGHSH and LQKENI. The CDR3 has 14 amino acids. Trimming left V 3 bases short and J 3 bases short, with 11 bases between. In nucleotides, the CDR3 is TGTGCCAGCTCACCGACCTCGGGTGAAGAGACCCAGTACTTC. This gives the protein CASSPTSGEETQYF.

Written as DNA, the CDR3 is TGTGCCTGGAGATCAGGGGGAGGCAATCAGCCCCAGCATTTT. Translation: CAWRSGGGNQPQHF. The chain carries TRBV30 and TRBJ1-5; 7 bases map to TRBD1. This CDR3 is 14 amino acids long. The germline gives CDR1 GTSNPN, CDR2 SVGIG (reference sequence). The V and J ends lost 3 bases and 2 bases, in that order; junction bases with no gene match: 4.

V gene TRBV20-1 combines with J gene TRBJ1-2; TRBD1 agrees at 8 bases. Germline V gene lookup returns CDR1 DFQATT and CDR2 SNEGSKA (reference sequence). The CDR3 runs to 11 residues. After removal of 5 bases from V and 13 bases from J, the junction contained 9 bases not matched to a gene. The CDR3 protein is CSASDRGYCTF. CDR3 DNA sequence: TGCAGTGCTTCCGACAGGGGCTATTGCACCTTC.